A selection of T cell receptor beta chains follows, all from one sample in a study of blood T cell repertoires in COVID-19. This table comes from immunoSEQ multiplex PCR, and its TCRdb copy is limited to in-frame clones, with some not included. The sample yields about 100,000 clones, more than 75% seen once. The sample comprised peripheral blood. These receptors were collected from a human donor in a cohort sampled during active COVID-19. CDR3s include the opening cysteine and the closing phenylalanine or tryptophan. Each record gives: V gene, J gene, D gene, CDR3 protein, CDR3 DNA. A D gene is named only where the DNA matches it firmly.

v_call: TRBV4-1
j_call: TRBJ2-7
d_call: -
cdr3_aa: CASSQDAGRTYEQYF
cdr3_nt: TGCGCCAGCAGCCAAGATGCGGGCAGGACCTACGAGCAGTACTTC

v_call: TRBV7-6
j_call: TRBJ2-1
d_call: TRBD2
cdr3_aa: CASSLGTRQNNEQFF
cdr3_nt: TGTGCCAGCAGCTTAGGGACTAGGCAGAACAATGAGCAGTTCTTC

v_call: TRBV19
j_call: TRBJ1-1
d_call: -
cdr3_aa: CASRRGLGTEAFF
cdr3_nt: TGTGCCAGTCGGAGGGGCCTGGGTACTGAAGCTTTCTTT

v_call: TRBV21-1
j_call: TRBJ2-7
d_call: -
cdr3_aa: CASSTPYEQYF
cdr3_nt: TGTGCCAGCAGCACTCCCTACGAGCAGTACTTC

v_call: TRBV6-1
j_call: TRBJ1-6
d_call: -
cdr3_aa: CASSEASDYGSPLHF
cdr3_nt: TGTGCCAGCAGTGAGGCCTCCGACTATGGTTCACCCCTCCACTTT

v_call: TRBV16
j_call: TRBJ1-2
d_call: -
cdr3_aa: CASSSYRRLFYGYTF
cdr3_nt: TGTGCCAGCAGCTCCTACAGGCGACTTTTCTATGGCTACACCTTC

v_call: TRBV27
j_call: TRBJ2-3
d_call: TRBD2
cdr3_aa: CASSSLRPTSGGATQYF
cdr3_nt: TGTGCCAGCAGTTCCCTCAGACCGACTAGCGGGGGGGCCACGCAGTATTTT

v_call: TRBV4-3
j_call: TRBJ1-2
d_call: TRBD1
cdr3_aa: CASSQADRGDYGYTF
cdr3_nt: TGCGCCAGCAGCCAAGCGGACAGGGGCGACTATGGCTACACCTTC

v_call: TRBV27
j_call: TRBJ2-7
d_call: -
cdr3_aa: CASSLYDTPNYEQYF
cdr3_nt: TGTGCCAGCAGTTTATATGACACTCCGAACTACGAGCAGTACTTC

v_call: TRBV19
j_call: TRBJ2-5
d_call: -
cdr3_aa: CASSKQGWETQYF
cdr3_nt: TGTGCCAGTAGTAAACAGGGCTGGGAGACCCAGTACTTC

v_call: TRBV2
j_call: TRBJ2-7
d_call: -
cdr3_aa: CASSRGTPTYEQYF
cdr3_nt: TGTGCCAGCAGTCGGGGGACCCCAACCTACGAGCAGTACTTC

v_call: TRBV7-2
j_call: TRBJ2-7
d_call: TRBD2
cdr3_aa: CASSRLAGGVLREQYF
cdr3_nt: TGTGCCAGCAGCAGACTAGCGGGAGGGGTTCTTAGGGAGCAGTACTTC

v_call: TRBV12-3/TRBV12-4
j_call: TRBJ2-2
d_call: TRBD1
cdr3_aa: CASSTGAGELFF
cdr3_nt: TGTGCCAGCAGTACAGGGGCCGGGGAGCTGTTTTTT